This record covers a single TCR beta chain. The CDR3 loop spans 17 amino acids. The data are from a study of blood T cell repertoires in COVID-19. Overall study context: COVID-19 samples, acute and convalescent, were from the United States, Italy and Spain.

As handled by the study authors: The assay estimated nucleated cells by amplifying reference gene primers. The assay was immunoSEQ multiplex PCR, and TCRdb's table has in-frame clones only and misses some. Clone size and the V and J calls come from that table; the DNA yielded D and trimming. The data contain 200,000 to 250,000 clones, about four fifths of them seen just once; the ten biggest clones take up roughly 6.2%. The chain links TRBV21-1 to TRBJ2-7; no check of the table's D call, TRBD1, against the DNA was made. TRBV21-1 has pseudogene status. The clonotype originates from a woman aged 40 to 50 who had recovered from COVID-19. The source material was PBMCs or T cells enriched from blood (not recorded which). CDR3 bases: TGTGCCAGCAGCATAGGACCCAGGGAACCGCGAGCCTACGAGCAGTACGTC. Translating it yields CASSIGPREPRAYEQYV.